This passage covers 12 T cell receptor beta chains from one sample sequenced in a study of brain T cells in children with intractable seizures. Assay used: immunoSEQ multiplex PCR; TCRdb lists only in-frame clones, some missing. The data hold about 320,000 clones, with over 85% observed a single time. The sample's time point: blood from clinic visit 5 months post-surgery; TSC patient then seizure free. This specimen consisted of peripheral blood, obtained roughly 5 months after surgery. The source of these receptors is a boy under two years old with tuberous sclerosis and intractable seizures.

This clone was counted only a few times. This CDR3 reads CASSHTGHNQPQHF. The DNA of the CDR3 is TGTGCCAGCAGCCATACAGGCCACAATCAGCCCCAGCATTTT. V gene TRBV7-2 combines with J gene TRBJ1-5; possible D gene TRBD1, 5 bases. V was trimmed by 5 bases and J by 3 bases, leaving 11 bases between them. Germline V CDR1 and CDR2: SGHTA, FQGNSA. The CDR3 loop spans 14 amino acids.

The rearrangement uses TRBV4-1 and TRBJ1-4; D might be TRBD1 (5 bases). The germline CDR1 and CDR2 sequences are MGHRA and YSYEKL. V lost 3 bases to trimming and J lost 5 bases, with 19 bases between them. This CDR3 spans 17 amino acids. CDR3 sequence (DNA): TGCGCCAGCAGCCACCTACTAAGAGGGACGCGGAATGAAAAACTGTTTTTT. Translation: CASSHLLRGTRNEKLFF.

V is TRBV18 and J is TRBJ1-2, with D unresolved. V dropped 5 bases and J dropped 1 base, with 8 bases sitting between them. CDR3 size: 13 residues. Germline V gene data show CDR1 as KGHSH and CDR2 as LQKENI. The CDR3 DNA is TGTGCCAGCTCAGCGACGGGTAACTATGGCTACACCTTC. As protein: CASSATGNYGYTF.

The chain carries TRBV23-1 and TRBJ2-2; 8 bases are shared with TRBD1. TRBV23-1 is assigned to the ORF class and has an uncertain function. The CDR3 has 17 residues. V trimming: 0 bases; J trimming: 7 bases; junction bases outside the gene matches: 10. The CDR3 loop reads CASSQSVGQGAGGELFF. In DNA form, the CDR3 reads TGCGCCAGCAGTCAATCCGTCGGGCAGGGGGCCGGCGGGGAGCTGTTTTTT.

The V and J genes are TRBV9 and TRBJ2-3; TRBD2 agrees at 12 bases. With V trimmed by 4 bases and J by 3 bases, 12 bases remained unmatched. CDR1 is SGDLS and CDR2 is YYNGEE in the germline V gene. CDR3 length: 18 residues. CDR3 coding DNA: TGTGCCAGCAGCACCCTCGGACTAGCGGGAAGCCTTACAGATACGCAGTATTTT. This codes for CASSTLGLAGSLTDTQYF.

The V call is TRBV19, the J call TRBJ1-6; 8 nucleotides match TRBD1. V was clipped by 5 bases and J by 6 bases; unmatched bases: 9. Germline lookup yields CDR1 LNHDA and CDR2 SQIVND (reference sequence). This CDR3 is built from 16 residues. The CDR3 nucleotides are TGTGCCAGTAGTCTCAGGGGGCAACCATTTAATTCACCCCTCCACTTT. Translated, it gives CASSLRGQPFNSPLHF.

The chain joins TRBV5-4 to TRBJ1-2; 7 bases map to TRBD1. Losses at the gene ends were 0 bases for V and 13 bases for J; bases not matched to a gene: 12. The CDR3 contains 14 residues. From germline, CDR1 is SGHNT and CDR2 YYREEE (reference sequence). The CDR3 region has the DNA TGTGCCAGCAGCTTGGACCCGGACAGGTCCCGTTGCACCTTC. Its translation is CASSLDPDRSRCTF.

The chain is built from TRBV3-1 (or the pseudogene TRBV3-2) and TRBJ1-2, with no clear D. The CDR3 is made up of 13 amino acids. The germline V gene has CDR1 LGHDT and CDR2 YNNKEL (reference sequence). The ends were cut back, 4 bases at V and 3 bases at J, with 9 bases in the middle. The CDR3: CASSPGGDYGYTF. DNA of the CDR3: TGTGCCAGCAGCCCAGGAGGAGACTATGGCTACACCTTC.

This clone was seen once. The V call is TRBV5-1, the J call TRBJ1-2; D is undetermined. Per germline, CDR1 SGHRS and CDR2 YFSETQ. CDR3 length: 14 amino acids. V gave up 0 bases and J gave up 5 bases, with 11 bases separating them. The CDR3 protein is CASSLDRGGYGYTF. The CDR3 DNA reads TGCGCCAGCAGCTTGGATCGGGGAGGGTATGGCTACACCTTC.

The chain recombines TRBV27 with TRBJ1-1; D unresolved. Germline CDR1 and CDR2: MNHEY and SMNVEV (reference sequence). The CDR3 is 14 amino acids. Trimming stripped 5 bases from V and 0 bases from J, with 10 bases between. The CDR3 DNA follows: TGTGCCAGCAGTAGAGGAACGGTGAACACTGAAGCTTTCTTT. This codes for CASSRGTVNTEAFF.

The chain links TRBV7-2 to TRBJ2-7; 7 bases align to TRBD2. The V gene end was trimmed by 5 bases and the J gene end by 0 bases; junction bases not matched to a gene: 4. This CDR3 spans 14 amino acids. Germline V gene sequence: CDR1 SGHTA, CDR2 FQGNSA. Written as DNA, the CDR3 is TGTGCCAGCAGCCCGCGGGGGAGCTCCTACGAGCAGTACTTC. This sequence encodes CASSPRGSSYEQYF.

Comments on this clone: Distinct nucleotide sequences in the sample also encode this CDR3. The gene calls are TRBV7-3 and TRBJ2-3; D perhaps matches TRBD1 (6 bases). Germline CDR1 is SGHTA and CDR2 is FQGTGA. CDR3 size: 14 residues. Trimming removed 3 bases at V and 3 bases at J, with 10 bases between. Written as DNA, the CDR3 is TGTGCCAGCAGCTTGCTGGGGGCAACAGATACGCAGTATTTT. As protein: CASSLLGATDTQYF.